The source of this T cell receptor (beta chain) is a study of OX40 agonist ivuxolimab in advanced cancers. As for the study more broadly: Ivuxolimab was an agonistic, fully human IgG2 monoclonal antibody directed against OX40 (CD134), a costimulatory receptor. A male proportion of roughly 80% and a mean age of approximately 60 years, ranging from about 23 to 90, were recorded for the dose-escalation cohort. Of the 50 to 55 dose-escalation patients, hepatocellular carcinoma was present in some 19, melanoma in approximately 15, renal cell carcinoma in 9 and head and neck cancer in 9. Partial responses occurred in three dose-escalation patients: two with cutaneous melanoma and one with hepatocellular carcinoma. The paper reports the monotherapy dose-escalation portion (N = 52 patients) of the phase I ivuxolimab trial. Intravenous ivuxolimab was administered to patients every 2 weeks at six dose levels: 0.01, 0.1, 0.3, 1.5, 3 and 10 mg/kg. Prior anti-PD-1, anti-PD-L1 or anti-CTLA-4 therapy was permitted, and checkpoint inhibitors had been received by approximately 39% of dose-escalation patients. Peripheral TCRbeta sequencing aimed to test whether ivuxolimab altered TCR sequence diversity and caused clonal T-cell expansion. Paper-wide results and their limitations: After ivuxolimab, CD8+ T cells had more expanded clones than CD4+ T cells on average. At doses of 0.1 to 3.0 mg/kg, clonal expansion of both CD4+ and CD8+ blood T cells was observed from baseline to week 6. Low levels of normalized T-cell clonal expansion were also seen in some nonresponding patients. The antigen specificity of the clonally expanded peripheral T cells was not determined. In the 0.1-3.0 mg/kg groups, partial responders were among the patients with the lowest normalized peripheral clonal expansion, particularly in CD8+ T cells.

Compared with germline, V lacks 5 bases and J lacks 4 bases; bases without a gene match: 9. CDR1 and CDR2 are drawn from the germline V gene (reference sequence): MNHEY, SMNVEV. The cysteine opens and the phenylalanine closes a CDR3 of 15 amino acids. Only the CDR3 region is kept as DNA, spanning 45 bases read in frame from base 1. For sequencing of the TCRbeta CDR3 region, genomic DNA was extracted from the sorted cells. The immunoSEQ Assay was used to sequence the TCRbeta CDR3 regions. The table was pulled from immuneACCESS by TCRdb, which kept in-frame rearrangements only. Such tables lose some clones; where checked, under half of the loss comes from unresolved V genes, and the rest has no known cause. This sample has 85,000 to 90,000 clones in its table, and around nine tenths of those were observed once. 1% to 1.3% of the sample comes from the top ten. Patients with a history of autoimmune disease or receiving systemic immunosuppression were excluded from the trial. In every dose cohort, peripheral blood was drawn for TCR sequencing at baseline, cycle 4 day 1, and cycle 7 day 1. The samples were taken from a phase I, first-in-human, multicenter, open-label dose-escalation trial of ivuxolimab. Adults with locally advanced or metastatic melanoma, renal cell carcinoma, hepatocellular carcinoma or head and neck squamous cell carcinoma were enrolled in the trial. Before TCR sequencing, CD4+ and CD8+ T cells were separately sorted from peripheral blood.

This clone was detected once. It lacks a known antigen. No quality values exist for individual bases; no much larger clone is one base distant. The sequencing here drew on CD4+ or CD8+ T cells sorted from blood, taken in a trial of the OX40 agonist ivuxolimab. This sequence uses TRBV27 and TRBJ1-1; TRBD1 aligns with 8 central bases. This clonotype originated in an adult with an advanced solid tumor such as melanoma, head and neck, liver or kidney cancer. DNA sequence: TGTGCCAGCAGTCCCGGGACAGGTCGAGTCACTGAAGCTTTCTTT. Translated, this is CASSPGTGRVTEAFF.